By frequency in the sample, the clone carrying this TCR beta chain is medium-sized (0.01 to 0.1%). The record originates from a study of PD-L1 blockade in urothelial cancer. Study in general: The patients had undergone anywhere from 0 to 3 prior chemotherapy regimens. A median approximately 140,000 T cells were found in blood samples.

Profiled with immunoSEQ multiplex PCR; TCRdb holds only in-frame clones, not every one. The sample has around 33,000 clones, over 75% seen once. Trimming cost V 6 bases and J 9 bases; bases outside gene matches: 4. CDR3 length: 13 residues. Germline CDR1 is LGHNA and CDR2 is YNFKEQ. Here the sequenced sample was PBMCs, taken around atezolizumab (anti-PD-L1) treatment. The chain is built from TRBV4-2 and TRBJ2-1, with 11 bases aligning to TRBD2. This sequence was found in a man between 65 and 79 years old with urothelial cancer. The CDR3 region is CASRASGGSEQFF. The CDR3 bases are TGTGCCAGCAGGGCTAGCGGGGGGTCTGAGCAGTTCTTC.